The entry that follows covers one T cell receptor (beta chain) sequence. Its antigen is undetermined. The junction departs from germline at one end; a sequencing error may be responsible. The data stem from a study of T cell responses to AZD1222 COVID-19 vaccine. General study results and limits: CD4 TCRs covered the whole spike, strongest at regions 160-218 and 743-854. Just 5 to 7 people given AZD1222 tested seropositive at baseline.

In germline, CDR1 is SGHTA, CDR2 FQGNSA. This CDR3 spans 14 amino acids. Using immunoSEQ multiplex PCR, the repertoire was profiled, and TCRdb retains in-frame clones only, with some absent. This table has roughly 87,000 clones, around 91% appearing once. The rearrangement uses TRBV7-2 and TRBJ1-3; no clear D. The TCR comes from an adult who received the AZD1222 COVID-19 vaccine. The sequencing here drew on peripheral blood, taken 28 days after the second AZD1222 dose. For the CDR3, the DNA is TGTGCCAGCAGCCGCGGCGCTTCTGAAAACACCATATATTTT. Amino acid sequence: CASSRGASENTIYF.